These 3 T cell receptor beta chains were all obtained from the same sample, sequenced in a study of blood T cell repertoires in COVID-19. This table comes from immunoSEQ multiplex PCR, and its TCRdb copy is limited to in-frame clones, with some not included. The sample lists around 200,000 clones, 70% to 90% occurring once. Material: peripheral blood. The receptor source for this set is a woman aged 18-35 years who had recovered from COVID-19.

As DNA, the CDR3 is TGTGCCAGTAGTGCGGTGAGCGGGAGGGGATTACATACGCAGTATTTT. This gives the protein CASSAVSGRGLHTQYF. V is TRBV19 and J is TRBJ2-3; 10 nucleotides line up with TRBD2. J was trimmed by 7 bases and V by 5 bases; bases with no gene match: 12. The length of the CDR3 is 16 residues. Germline V gene lookup returns CDR1 LNHDA and CDR2 SQIVND (reference sequence). The complete variable domain, with remaining parts taken from reference TRBV19 and TRBJ2-3, reads DGGITQSPKYLFRKEGQNVTLSCEQNLNHDAMYWYRQDPGQGLRLIYYSQIVNDFQKGDIAEGYSVSREKKESFPLTVTSAQKNPTAFYLCASSAVSGRGLHTQYFGPGTRLTVL.

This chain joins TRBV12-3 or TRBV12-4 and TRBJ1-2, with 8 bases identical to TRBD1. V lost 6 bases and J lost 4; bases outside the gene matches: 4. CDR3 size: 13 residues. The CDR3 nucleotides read TGTGCCAGCAGACCGGACAGGGCCTATGGCTACACCTTC. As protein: CASRPDRAYGYTF.

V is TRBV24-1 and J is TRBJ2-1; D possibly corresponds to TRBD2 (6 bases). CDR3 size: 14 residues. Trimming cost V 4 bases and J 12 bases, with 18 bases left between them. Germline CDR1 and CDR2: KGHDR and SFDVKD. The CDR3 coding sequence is TGTGCCACCAGTGACTCATCCAAGGCGGGATGGCAGTTCTTC. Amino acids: CATSDSSKAGWQFF.